What follows is one TCR beta chain and its context. V was pared by 1 base and J by 12 bases, with 7 bases between. The CDR3 has 11 amino acids. The germline V gene has CDR1 SGHAT and CDR2 FQDESV (reference sequence). This record belongs to a study of control samples from healthy donors and cancer patients. Data came from immunoSEQ multiplex PCR; TCRdb stores just in-frame clones and leaves some out. Of tens of thousands of clones listed, more than 75% were seen once; the top ten hold under 3%. The genes are TRBV11-1 and TRBJ2-1; D gene ambiguous. This TCR derives from a woman aged 45-65 years with head and neck cancer. The sequenced material came from PBMCs. The CDR3 is CASSLGTGQFF. In DNA form, the CDR3 reads TGTGCCAGCAGCTTAGGGACGGGGCAGTTCTTC. Filled out from reference TRBV11-1 and TRBJ2-1, the complete variable domain reads EAEVAQSPRYKITEKSQAVAFWCDPISGHATLYWYRQILGQGPELLVQFQDESVVDDSQLPKDRFSAERLKGVDSTLKIQPAELGDSAMYLCASSLGTGQFFGPGTRLTVL.